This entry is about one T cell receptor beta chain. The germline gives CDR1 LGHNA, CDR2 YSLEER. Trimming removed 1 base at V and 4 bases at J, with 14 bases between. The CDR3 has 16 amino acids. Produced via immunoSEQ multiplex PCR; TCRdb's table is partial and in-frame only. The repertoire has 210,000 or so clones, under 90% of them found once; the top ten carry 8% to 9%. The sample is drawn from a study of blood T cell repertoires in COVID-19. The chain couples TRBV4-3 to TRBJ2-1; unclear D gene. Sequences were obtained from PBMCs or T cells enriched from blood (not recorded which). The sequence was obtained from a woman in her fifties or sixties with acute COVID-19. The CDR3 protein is CASSQVLGNLYNEQFF. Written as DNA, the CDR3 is TGCGCCAGCAGCCAAGTTCTTGGCAACCTTTACAATGAGCAGTTCTTC.